Presented here are 30 T cell receptor beta chains from one specimen sequenced in a study of blood T cell repertoires in COVID-19 (dated by TCRdb to 2019 to 2021). The library was generated by the immunoSEQ multiplex PCR assay. TCRdb provides this immuneACCESS table in a form limited to in-frame rearrangements. Some clones are lacking; in checked studies, under half of them reflect an unresolved V gene, and why the rest are absent is not known. A total of just over 300,000 clones appear in this sample, approximately 88% of them only once. About 8.9% of the sample belongs to the ten largest clones. The specimen sequenced was PBMCs or T cells enriched from blood (not recorded which). All receptors derive from a woman between 18 and 30 years old who had recovered from COVID-19.

The CDR3 DNA follows: TGTGCCAGCAGTTTAATTAGAACAGGGGGTAACCTTATCCAAGAGACCCAGTACTTC. Amino acids: CASSLIRTGGNLIQETQYF. The chain couples TRBV28 to TRBJ2-5; 8 nucleotides match TRBD1. The J segment lost 1 base and the V segment lost 2 bases, leaving 15 bases of the junction unmatched. CDR1 is MDHEN, CDR2 SYDVKM, per germline. There are 19 residues in the CDR3.

The V call is TRBV9, the J call TRBJ1-4; D unresolved. The ends were cut back, 4 bases at V and 7 bases at J, with 17 bases in the middle. The CDR3 runs to 15 residues. CDR1 is SGDLS and CDR2 is YYNGEE in the germline V gene. The CDR3 reads CASSPRTGRGEKLFF. In nucleotides, the CDR3 is TGTGCCAGCAGCCCTCGGACCGGGCGGGGTGAAAAACTGTTTTTT.

V and J are TRBV13 and TRBJ1-1; the D gene is possibly TRBD1 (5 bases). Germline V gene lookup returns CDR1 PRHDT and CDR2 FYEKMQ (reference sequence). V was trimmed by 1 base and J by 5 bases, leaving 11 bases between them. This CDR3 comprises 14 residues. CDR3 bases: TGTGCCAGCAGCTTAGCGCCAGGGCAGACTGAAGCTTTCTTT. As protein: CASSLAPGQTEAFF.

The sample holds a few counts of this clone. The chain combines TRBV7-6 with TRBJ2-1; 8 positions match TRBD2. The CDR3 totals 14 residues. Germline V CDR1 and CDR2: SGHVS, FNYEAQ. The trim removed 4 bases at V and 7 bases at J, leaving 6 bases unmatched. DNA of the CDR3: TGTGCCAGCAGCTCCGCAAGCGGGGGAAATGAGCAGTTCTTC. Residues: CASSSASGGNEQFF. Full variable domain (missing parts from reference TRBV7-6 and TRBJ2-1): GAGVSQSPRYKVTKRGQDVALRCDPISGHVSLYWYRQALGQGPEFLTYFNYEAQQDKSGLPNDRFSAERPEGSISTLTIQRTEQRDSAMYRCASSSASGGNEQFFGPGTRLTVL.

Points on this clone: This CDR3 is also generated by other DNA sequences in the sample. This chain connects TRBV6-2 or TRBV6-3 to TRBJ1-5; D ambiguous. Germline V CDR1 and CDR2: MNHEY, SVGEGT. V was pared by 2 bases and J by 4 bases, with 3 bases between. The CDR3 has 12 residues. The CDR3 nucleotides read TGTGCCAGCAGTTACGTAAATCAGCCCCAGCATTTT. As protein: CASSYVNQPQHF.

Written as DNA, the CDR3 is TGTGCCAGCTCACTCGGGACAGGGGTAAACGAGCAGTACTTC. Its protein product is CASSLGTGVNEQYF. The chain uses TRBV18 and TRBJ2-7, with 10 nucleotides matching TRBD1. CDR3 length: 14 residues. V dropped 4 bases and J dropped 5; count of bases not matched to a gene: 5. CDR1 and CDR2 (germline): KGHSH, LQKENI.

The chain uses TRBV6-5 and TRBJ2-3; D gene ambiguous. V lost 4 bases and J lost 7, with 18 bases in between. This CDR3 spans 15 amino acids. The V gene's germline CDR1 is MNHEY and CDR2 SVGAGI. CDR3 sequence: CASSSLPTPTNTQYF. CDR3 bases: TGTGCCAGCAGTTCCCTTCCCACCCCCACTAATACGCAGTATTTT.

In its sample, this clone was seen once. The V and J genes are TRBV10-3 and TRBJ2-1, with TRBD2 matching 7 bases. The germline V gene has CDR1 ENHRY and CDR2 SYGVKD. Trimming took 10 bases from V and 7 from J; bases not matched to a gene: 1. The CDR3 spans 10 residues. CDR3 bases: TGTGCCACGCGGGAGAATGAGCAGTTCTTC. Residues: CATRENEQFF.

The chain is built from TRBV5-1 and TRBJ1-1; D is possibly TRBD1 (5 bases). Germline CDR1 and CDR2: SGHRS and YFSETQ. This CDR3 is 15 amino acids long. V dropped 0 bases and J dropped 3 bases, with 12 bases sitting between them. CDR3 nucleotides: TGCGCCAGCAGCTTGGAGATTGGGGCGGACACTGAAGCTTTCTTT. Its protein product is CASSLEIGADTEAFF.

This sequence joins TRBV29-1 and TRBJ1-3, with D possibly being TRBD1 (5 bases). The V gene lost 7 bases and the J gene lost 0 bases, with 10 bases spanning the gap. Germline CDR1 reads SQVTM; CDR2 reads ANQGSEA. The length of the CDR3 is 13 residues. The CDR3 DNA sequence: TGCAGCGCACAGGATTCCTCTGGAAACACCATATATTTT. Translated: CSAQDSSGNTIYF.

The J gene is TRBJ1-4, the V gene TRBV28; D is perhaps TRBD1 (5 bases). Trimming removed 6 bases from V and 8 bases from J, with 19 bases in between. This CDR3 contains 15 residues. Germline CDR1 MDHEN, CDR2 SYDVKM. The CDR3 region has the DNA TGTGCCAGCAGCTTTGGGGGGGAGGTTAGGGAAAAACTGTTTTTT. This gives the protein CASSFGGEVREKLFF.

DNA for the CDR3: TGTGCCAGCAGCTCCCAGGGGGGCCGGGAGACTGAAGCTTTCTTT. Translated, it gives CASSSQGGRETEAFF. The chain has TRBV7-2 and TRBJ1-1; TRBD1 matches 7 bases. The J segment lost 5 bases and the V segment lost 4 bases, leaving 10 bases of the junction unmatched. Germline CDR1 reads SGHTA; CDR2 reads FQGNSA. The CDR3 is 15 amino acids.

This clone was seen only once. V is TRBV4-2 and J is TRBJ2-1; 15 positions match TRBD2. Germline trimming cut 2 bases from V and 7 bases from J; bases unmatched to any gene: 12. The CDR3 spans 19 residues. Looked up from germline, CDR1 is LGHNA and CDR2 is YNFKEQ. CDR3 sequence reads: CASSQRTSGRVGVLNEQFF. The CDR3 bases are TGTGCCAGCAGCCAACGGACTAGCGGGAGGGTCGGGGTATTAAATGAGCAGTTCTTC.

The gene calls are TRBV18 and TRBJ2-7; 8 positions agree with TRBD1. The CDR3 is 15 amino acids. Germline V lookup: CDR1 KGHSH, CDR2 LQKENI. V trimming: 0 bases; J trimming: 7 bases; junction bases outside the gene matches: 8. CDR3 region: CASSPPSQGAREQYF. The CDR3, as DNA: TGTGCCAGCTCACCACCGTCGCAGGGGGCGAGAGAGCAGTACTTC.

The chain joins TRBV28 to TRBJ1-4, with TRBD1 identical over 8 bases. V lost 2 bases to trimming and J lost 6 bases; unmatched junction nucleotides: 2. The CDR3 has 14 amino acids. The germline gives CDR1 MDHEN, CDR2 SYDVKM. CDR3 protein: CASSLQGADEKLFF. The CDR3 nucleotides are TGTGCCAGCAGTTTACAGGGGGCGGATGAAAAACTGTTTTTT.

The rearrangement uses TRBV2 and TRBJ2-3; D remains ambiguous. CDR1 and CDR2 (germline): SNHLY, FYNNEI. The CDR3 is made up of 15 amino acids. V lost 8 bases, J lost 0 bases, and 15 bases lay in between. CDR3 sequence: CASLEVVASTDTQYF. The CDR3, as DNA: TGTGCCAGCCTAGAAGTGGTTGCTAGCACAGATACGCAGTATTTT.

The rearrangement joins TRBV19 to TRBJ1-1; D might be TRBD1 (6 bases). V was trimmed by 0 bases and J by 6 bases, leaving 14 bases between them. Germline V CDR1 and CDR2: LNHDA, SQIVND (reference sequence). The CDR3 has 15 amino acids. The DNA for the CDR3 is TGTGCCAGTAGTATAGATGCGGGGGCTCGCGCTGAAGCTTTCTTT. It codes for CASSIDAGARAEAFF.

V and J are TRBV19 and TRBJ2-3; D is unresolved. Germline assignment: CDR1 LNHDA and CDR2 SQIVND (reference sequence). This CDR3 region has 12 residues. V lost 0 bases to trimming and J lost 6 bases, with 4 bases between them. The CDR3 sequence is CASSIDLDTQYF. The CDR3 bases are TGTGCCAGTAGTATAGATCTCGATACGCAGTATTTT.

The J gene is TRBJ2-7, the V gene TRBV9; maybe TRBD1 (5 bases). The CDR3 is made up of 15 amino acids. CDR1 is SGDLS, CDR2 YYNGEE, per germline. Between the trimmed V and J ends, which lost 0 bases and 6 bases, there was a span of 16 bases. CDR3 DNA sequence: TGTGCCAGCAGCGTAGCCCCCGCAGGGCAGATCGAGCAGTACTTC. Protein product: CASSVAPAGQIEQYF.

The chain carries TRBV19 and TRBJ1-2; TRBD1 might be the D (6 bases). Germline values: CDR1 LNHDA, CDR2 SQIVND (reference sequence). Trimming shortened V by 4 bases and J by 8 bases, and 20 bases separated the two germline ends. The CDR3 is 15 residues long. As DNA, the CDR3 is TGTGCCAGTAGTACTAACAGGGAAGCAACGGAGGGCTACACCTTC. Amino acids: CASSTNREATEGYTF.

This chain connects TRBV27 to TRBJ1-1, with no clear D. The CDR3 is 13 amino acids. V was clipped by 2 bases and J by 1 base, with 5 bases between them. CDR1 and CDR2 (germline): MNHEY, SMNVEV (reference sequence). CDR3 sequence: CASSLGPNTEAFF. CDR3 bases: TGTGCCAGCAGTTTAGGCCCGAACACTGAAGCTTTCTTT.

The V and J genes are TRBV7-9 and TRBJ2-3, with TRBD2 as a possible D gene (5 bases). V was clipped by 4 bases and J by 3 bases, with 8 bases between them. The CDR3 totals 13 residues. Germline lookup yields CDR1 SEHNR and CDR2 FQNEAQ (reference sequence). The CDR3 protein is CASSSQRTDTQYF. CDR3 nucleotide sequence: TGTGCCAGCAGCTCCCAGCGGACAGATACGCAGTATTTT.

V gene TRBV9 combines with J gene TRBJ1-1, with D maybe TRBD1 (6 bases). Germline values: CDR1 SGDLS, CDR2 YYNGEE. V was trimmed by 3 bases and J by 6 bases, leaving 15 bases between them. CDR3 length equals 14 residues. CDR3 DNA sequence: TGTGCCAGCAGCGGGATCAGGGGTACCGCTGAAGCTTTCTTT. Residues: CASSGIRGTAEAFF.

J is TRBJ1-2 and V is TRBV7-8; 7 bases line up with TRBD1. The CDR3 extends over 13 amino acids. V was pared by 5 bases and J by 5 bases, with 5 bases of the junction left unmatched. CDR1 is SGHVS and CDR2 is FQNEAQ in the germline V gene. CDR3 DNA: TGTGCCAGCAGCCCACAGGGGTTTTATGGCTACACCTTC. Translated: CASSPQGFYGYTF. The full variable domain, its missing parts supplied by reference TRBV7-8 and TRBJ1-2, is GAGVSQSPRYKVAKRGQDVALRCDPISGHVSLFWYQQALGQGPEFLTYFQNEAQLDKSGLPSDRFFAERPEGSVSTLKIQRTQQEDSAVYLCASSPQGFYGYTFGSGTRLTVV.

The V call is TRBV28, the J call TRBJ1-2; a possible D gene is TRBD1 (5 bases). Germline CDR1 is MDHEN and CDR2 is SYDVKM. The V and J ends lost 2 bases and 0 bases respectively, with 16 bases between them. The CDR3 extends over 17 amino acids. CDR3: CASSLPLTGGANYGYTF. CDR3 nucleotide sequence: TGTGCCAGCAGTTTACCTTTGACGGGGGGAGCTAACTATGGCTACACCTTC.

This clone was observed a few times. V and J are TRBV5-1 and TRBJ1-1, with 7 bases lining up with TRBD1. CDR1 is SGHRS and CDR2 is YFSETQ in the germline V gene. Germline trimming cut 0 bases from V and 7 bases from J; bases unmatched to any gene: 3. This CDR3 spans 13 amino acids. Written as DNA, the CDR3 is TGCGCCAGCAGCTTGGGAGGGGGCCTTGAAGCTTTCTTT. This codes for CASSLGGGLEAFF.

This sequence joins TRBV2 and TRBJ2-7; D remains ambiguous. The V end was cut by 1 base, the J end by 0 bases, with 7 bases between. The length of the CDR3 is 14 residues. Germline V gives CDR1 SNHLY, CDR2 FYNNEI. As DNA, the CDR3 is TGTGCCAGCAGTGAAGGGCGGAACTCCTACGAGCAGTACTTC. It codes for CASSEGRNSYEQYF.

The chain carries TRBV24-1 and TRBJ1-2; the D gene is possibly TRBD1 (5 bases). The CDR3 is 14 residues long. V was shortened by 5 bases and J by 6 bases, with 15 bases between the two germline ends. Looked up from germline, CDR1 is KGHDR and CDR2 is SFDVKD. CDR3 nucleotide sequence: TGTGCCACCAGTGGTAGACAGCCCCTGGATGGCTACACCTTC. Protein sequence: CATSGRQPLDGYTF.

The chain carries TRBV6-6 and TRBJ1-6; TRBD1 matches at 10 bases. Trimming at V came to 5 bases and at J to 9 bases, leaving 7 bases not matched to a gene. The germline CDR1 and CDR2 sequences are MNHNY and SVGAGI (reference sequence). This CDR3 is built from 15 residues. The CDR3 is CASSAPGQGSSPLHF. The CDR3 nucleotides read TGTGCCAGCAGTGCACCGGGACAGGGGTCTTCACCCCTCCACTTT.

V and J are TRBV3-1 (or the pseudogene TRBV3-2) and TRBJ1-3; tentative D call: TRBD1 (6 bases). The V gene lost 4 bases and the J gene lost 0 bases, with 16 bases spanning the gap. The CDR3 length is 17 residues. CDR1 LGHDT and CDR2 YNNKEL come from the germline V gene (reference sequence). The CDR3 DNA sequence: TGTGCCAGCAGCCTTGGTACAGGGCTCTTCTCTGGAAACACCATATATTTT. It codes for CASSLGTGLFSGNTIYF.